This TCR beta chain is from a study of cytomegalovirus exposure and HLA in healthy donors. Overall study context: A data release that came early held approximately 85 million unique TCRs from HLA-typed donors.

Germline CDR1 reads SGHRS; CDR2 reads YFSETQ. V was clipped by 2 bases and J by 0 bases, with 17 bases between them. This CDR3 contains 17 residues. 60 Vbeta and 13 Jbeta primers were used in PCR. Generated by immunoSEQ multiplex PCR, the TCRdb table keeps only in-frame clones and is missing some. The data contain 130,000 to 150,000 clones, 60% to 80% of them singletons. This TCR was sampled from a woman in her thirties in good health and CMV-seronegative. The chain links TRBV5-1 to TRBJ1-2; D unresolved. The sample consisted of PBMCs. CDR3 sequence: CASSFFGDTNSNYGYTF. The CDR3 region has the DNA TGCGCCAGCAGCTTTTTCGGCGACACCAACTCTAACTATGGCTACACCTTC.